The clone carrying this T cell receptor (beta chain) was counted many times. The sample comes from a study of identical twins. Each CDR3 protein gets one entry after TCRdb re-called the 5' RACE reads with MiXCR. The data contain 1.5 million to 2 million distinct CDR3 sequences, under 35% of them singletons. Per germline, CDR1 LGHDT and CDR2 YNNKEL (reference sequence). There are 12 residues in the CDR3. With 1 base removed from V and 6 bases from J, the gap between germline ends came to 3 bases. Sequences were obtained from cord blood. The V call is TRBV3-1, the J call TRBJ2-2; D remains ambiguous. This clonotype originated in a newborn girl in good health. CDR3 in amino acids: CASSQVPGELFF. CDR3 DNA: TGTGCCAGCAGCCAAGTTCCCGGGGAGCTGTTTTTT. Based on the CDR3 plus reference TRBV3-1 and TRBJ2-2, the full variable domain is DTAVSQTPKYLVTQMGNDKSIKCEQNLGHDTMYWYKQDSKKFLKIMFSYNNKELIINETVPNRFSPKSPDKAHLNLHINSLELGDSAVYFCASSQVPGELFFGEGSRLTVL.